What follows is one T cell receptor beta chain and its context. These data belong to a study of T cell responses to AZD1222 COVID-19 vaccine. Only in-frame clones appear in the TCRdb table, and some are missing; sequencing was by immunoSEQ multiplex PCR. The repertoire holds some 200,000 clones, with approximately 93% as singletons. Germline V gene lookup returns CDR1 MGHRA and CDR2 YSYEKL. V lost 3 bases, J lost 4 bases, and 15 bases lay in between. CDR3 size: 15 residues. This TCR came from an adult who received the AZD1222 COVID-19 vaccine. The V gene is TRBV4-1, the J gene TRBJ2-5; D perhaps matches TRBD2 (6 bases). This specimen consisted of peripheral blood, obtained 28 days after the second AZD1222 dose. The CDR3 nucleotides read TGCGCCAGCAGCCACCTTTGGCGGGGTGTAGAGACCCAGTACTTC. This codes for CASSHLWRGVETQYF.